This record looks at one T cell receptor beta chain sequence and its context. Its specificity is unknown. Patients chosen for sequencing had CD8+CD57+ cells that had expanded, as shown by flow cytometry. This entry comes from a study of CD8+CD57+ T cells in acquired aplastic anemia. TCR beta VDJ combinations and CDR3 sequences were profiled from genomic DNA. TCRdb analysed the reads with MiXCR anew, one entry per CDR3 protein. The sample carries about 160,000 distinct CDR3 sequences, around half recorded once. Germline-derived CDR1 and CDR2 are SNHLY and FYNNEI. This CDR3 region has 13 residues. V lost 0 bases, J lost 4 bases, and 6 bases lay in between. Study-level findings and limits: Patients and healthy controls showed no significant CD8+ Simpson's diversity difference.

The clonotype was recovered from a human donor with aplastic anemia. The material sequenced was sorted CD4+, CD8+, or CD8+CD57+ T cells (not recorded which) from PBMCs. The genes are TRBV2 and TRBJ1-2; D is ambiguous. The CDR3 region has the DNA TGTGCCAGCAGTGAAGCACGGAGCTATGGCTACACCTTC. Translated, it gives CASSEARSYGYTF.